The 13 T cell receptor beta chains below were found in one sample sequenced in a study of OX40 agonist ivuxolimab in advanced cancers. Repertoires were generated with immunoSEQ multiplex PCR, while TCRdb's copy carries only in-frame clones and drops some. The sample lists around 68,000 clones, 75% to 90% occurring once. The source was CD4+ or CD8+ T cells sorted from blood, collected in a trial of the OX40 agonist ivuxolimab. The receptors shown here come from an adult with an advanced solid tumor such as melanoma, head and neck, liver or kidney cancer.

The chain carries TRBV7-9 and TRBJ1-2, with D possibly matching TRBD1 (5 bases). The CDR3 is made up of 14 amino acids. Trimming pared 5 bases from V and 6 bases from J, leaving 16 bases between. The germline CDR1 and CDR2 sequences are SEHNR and FQNEAQ (reference sequence). CDR3 coding DNA: TGTGCCAGCAGCCTACAGACAGTGACCGATGGCTACACCTTC. Translated, it gives CASSLQTVTDGYTF.

This chain connects TRBV9 to TRBJ2-1; a weak D match, TRBD2 (6 bases). CDR1 and CDR2 (germline): SGDLS, YYNGEE. V was shortened by 1 base and J by 4 bases, with 12 bases between the two germline ends. This CDR3 comprises 15 residues. The CDR3 DNA follows: TGTGCCAGCAGCGTAATGTGGGACTCATACAATGAGCAGTTCTTC. Protein: CASSVMWDSYNEQFF.

The V and J genes are TRBV7-3 and TRBJ2-1, with D perhaps matching TRBD1 or TRBD2 (5 bases each). V shed 5 bases and J shed 0 bases, with 11 bases lying between them. CDR3 length equals 15 residues. Germline CDR1 SGHTA, CDR2 FQGTGA. The CDR3 loop reads CASSGTVSSYNEQFF. CDR3 in DNA: TGTGCCAGCAGCGGGACCGTCAGCTCCTACAATGAGCAGTTCTTC.

The count of this clone is one. This chain uses TRBV5-1 with TRBJ2-1, with a weak D call TRBD2 (6 bases). V lost 7 bases and J lost 1, with 12 bases in between. The CDR3 covers 14 residues. Germline V gene sequence: CDR1 SGHRS, CDR2 YFSETQ. Here the CDR3 reads CASHLAGSYNEQFF. DNA for the CDR3: TGCGCCAGCCATCTGGCGGGGTCCTACAATGAGCAGTTCTTC.

This chain joins TRBV7-2 and TRBJ2-5, with TRBD1 matching 7 bases. The J call may be incorrect, as the DNA end agrees better with TRBJ2-7. The CDR3 extends over 14 amino acids. Looked up from germline, CDR1 is SGHTA and CDR2 is FQGNSA. CDR3 sequence reads: CASSFWQGDYEQYF. DNA of the CDR3: TGTGCCAGCAGCTTCTGGCAGGGGGACTACGAGCAGTACTTC.

The chain joins TRBV5-4 to TRBJ1-5, with TRBD1 as a possible D gene (5 bases). V lost 2 bases and J 4 bases, leaving 13 bases between the germline ends. Germline-derived CDR1 and CDR2 are SGHNT and YYREEE (reference sequence). The CDR3 extends over 15 amino acids. CDR3: CASSLYDSKNQPQHF. CDR3 sequence (DNA): TGTGCCAGCAGCTTATATGACAGTAAGAATCAGCCCCAGCATTTT.

V and J are TRBV30 and TRBJ1-5; 10 positions agree with TRBD1. From germline, CDR1 is GTSNPN and CDR2 SVGIG (reference sequence). The length of the CDR3 is 18 residues. J was trimmed by 4 bases and V by 0 bases; bases with no gene match: 12. The DNA for the CDR3 is TGTGCCTGGAGTGTAGGGTCTGGAGGGGGACAGGGGAATCAGCCCCAGCATTTT. It yields the protein CAWSVGSGGGQGNQPQHF.

V usage is TRBV6-6 and J usage is TRBJ2-5; perhaps TRBD1 as D (5 bases). Germline CDR1 and CDR2: MNHNY and SVGAGI (reference sequence). The CDR3 length is 14 residues. The V and J ends lost 0 bases and 2 bases respectively, with 7 bases between them. The CDR3, as DNA: TGTGCCAGCAGTTACTCGGGGCGGCAAGAGACCCAGTACTTC. It specifies CASSYSGRQETQYF.

This clone was picked up one time. The chain links TRBV7-2 to TRBJ1-2, with D unresolved. Trimming cost V 0 bases and J 9 bases, with 11 bases left between them. Germline V CDR1 and CDR2: SGHTA, FQGNSA. This CDR3 is 13 amino acids long. The CDR3 reads CASSLATLGRYTF. As DNA, the CDR3 is TGTGCCAGCAGCTTAGCCACCCTTGGTCGCTACACCTTC. Looking up the rest from reference TRBV7-2 and TRBJ1-2 gives the full variable domain: GAGVSQSPSNKVTEKGKDVELRCDPISGHTALYWYRQSLGQGLEFLIYFQGNSAPDKSGLPSDRFSAERTGGSVSTLTIQRTQQEDSAVYLCASSLATLGRYTFGSGTRLTVV.

V is TRBV27 and J is TRBJ1-2; D gene uncertain. The V end was cut by 5 bases, the J end by 7 bases, with 20 bases between. Germline assignment: CDR1 MNHEY and CDR2 SMNVEV (reference sequence). There are 15 residues in the CDR3. The CDR3 reads CASSPHQEGSGGYTF. The CDR3 DNA sequence: TGTGCCAGCAGTCCCCACCAGGAGGGAAGCGGTGGCTACACCTTC.

This clone was seen only once. V and J are TRBV12-5 and TRBJ2-2; 8 positions match TRBD1. The V gene's germline CDR1 is LGHNT and CDR2 FRNRAP. The CDR3 contains 16 residues. J gave up 1 base and V 5 bases, and 6 bases lay outside the gene matches. The CDR3 region has the DNA TGTGCTAGTGGTCCCCCAGGGACAGGGAACACCGGGGAGCTGTTTTTT. This encodes CASGPPGTGNTGELFF.

V usage is TRBV9 and J usage is TRBJ1-4; no clear D. The CDR3 is 15 residues long. Trimming left V 4 bases short and J 2 bases short, with 12 bases between. CDR1 and CDR2 (germline): SGDLS, YYNGEE. The CDR3 nucleotides read TGTGCCAGCAGCCCCTTCGGTCAGACTAATGAAAAACTGTTTTTT. Encoded protein: CASSPFGQTNEKLFF.

This chain links TRBV27 with TRBJ2-3; 7 nucleotides line up with TRBD2. The CDR3 is made up of 15 amino acids. In germline, CDR1 is MNHEY, CDR2 SMNVEV (reference sequence). V lost 0 bases, J lost 4 bases, and 4 bases stayed unmatched. CDR3 in amino acids: CASSLSWGGADTQYF. The CDR3 DNA follows: TGTGCCAGCAGTTTATCGTGGGGGGGGGCAGATACGCAGTATTTT.